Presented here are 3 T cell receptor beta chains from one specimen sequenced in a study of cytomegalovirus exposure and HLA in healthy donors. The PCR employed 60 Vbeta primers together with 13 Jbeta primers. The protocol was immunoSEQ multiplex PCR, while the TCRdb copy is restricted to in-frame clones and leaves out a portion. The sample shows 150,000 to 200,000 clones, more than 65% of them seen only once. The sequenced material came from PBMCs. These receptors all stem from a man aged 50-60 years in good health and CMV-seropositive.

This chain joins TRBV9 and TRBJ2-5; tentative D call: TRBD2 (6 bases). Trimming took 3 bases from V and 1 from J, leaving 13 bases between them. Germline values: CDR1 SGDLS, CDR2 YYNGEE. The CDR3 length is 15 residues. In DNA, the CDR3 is TGTGCCAGCAGCGCTCAAGGGACTTTCCAAGAGACCCAGTACTTC. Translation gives CASSAQGTFQETQYF.

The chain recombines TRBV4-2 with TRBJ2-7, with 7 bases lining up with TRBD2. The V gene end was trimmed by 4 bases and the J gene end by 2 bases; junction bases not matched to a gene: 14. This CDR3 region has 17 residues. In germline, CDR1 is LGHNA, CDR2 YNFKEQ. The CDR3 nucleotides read TGTGCCAGCAGCCCGCGTCATACGAGCGGGGATCCCTACGAGCAGTACTTC. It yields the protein CASSPRHTSGDPYEQYF.

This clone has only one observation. CDR3 residues: CASSPTGVETQYF. The CDR3 bases are TGTGCCAGCTCACCAACCGGAGTAGAGACCCAGTACTTC. V usage is TRBV18 and J usage is TRBJ2-5; D unclear. CDR1 is KGHSH and CDR2 is LQKENI in the germline V gene. The V end lost 2 bases, the J end lost 4 bases, and 8 bases lay between the germline ends. This CDR3 is 13 amino acids long. Full variable domain (outside the CDR3, taken from reference TRBV18 and TRBJ2-5): NAGVMQNPRHLVRRRGQEARLRCSPMKGHSHVYWYRQLPEEGLKFMVYLQKENIIDESGMPKERFSAEFPKEGPSILRIQQVVRGDSAAYFCASSPTGVETQYFGPGTRLLVL.